This T cell receptor beta chain originates from a study of cytomegalovirus exposure and HLA in healthy donors. V shed 4 bases, J shed 7 bases, and the junction held 11 bases outside the gene matches. CDR3 length: 15 amino acids. Germline CDR1 SGHRS, CDR2 YFSETQ. Both 60 Vbeta primers and 13 Jbeta primers went into the PCR. The assay was immunoSEQ multiplex PCR, and TCRdb's table has in-frame clones only and misses some. This table has approximately 77,000 clones, around 79% appearing once. This clonotype originated in a man in his forties in good health and CMV-seronegative. Input material: PBMCs. V gene TRBV5-1 combines with J gene TRBJ1-2, with TRBD1 matching over 9 bases. The CDR3 sequence is CASSARTGESGGYTF. Written as DNA, the CDR3 is TGCGCCAGCAGCGCTCGGACAGGGGAATCGGGTGGCTACACCTTC.